At least ten counts were recorded for the clone carrying this T cell receptor beta chain. Its matching antigen is unknown. This record comes from a study of response to subunit inactivated influenza vaccine. This CDR3 comprises 15 residues. The V gene lost 0 bases and the J gene lost 14 bases, with 17 bases spanning the gap. The germline V gene encodes CDR1 LGHNA and CDR2 YNFKEQ. Study findings and constraints: Researchers suggested that each seasonal influenza vaccination recruits few new T cells.

TCRdb re-called the RT-PCR reads through MiXCR, storing one row per CDR3 protein. The sample yields hundreds of thousands of distinct CDR3 sequences, 14% seen once. The sample here was PBMCs from blood, taken less than 15 days before vaccination. The receptor was isolated from a man aged 50 to 60 who received an inactivated influenza vaccine. The V gene is TRBV4-2, the J gene TRBJ1-6, with D tentatively TRBD1 (6 bases). The CDR3 DNA reads as TGTGCCAGCAGCCAAGACAGGGGACCCCCGATAACCCTCCACTTT. As protein: CASSQDRGPPITLHF.